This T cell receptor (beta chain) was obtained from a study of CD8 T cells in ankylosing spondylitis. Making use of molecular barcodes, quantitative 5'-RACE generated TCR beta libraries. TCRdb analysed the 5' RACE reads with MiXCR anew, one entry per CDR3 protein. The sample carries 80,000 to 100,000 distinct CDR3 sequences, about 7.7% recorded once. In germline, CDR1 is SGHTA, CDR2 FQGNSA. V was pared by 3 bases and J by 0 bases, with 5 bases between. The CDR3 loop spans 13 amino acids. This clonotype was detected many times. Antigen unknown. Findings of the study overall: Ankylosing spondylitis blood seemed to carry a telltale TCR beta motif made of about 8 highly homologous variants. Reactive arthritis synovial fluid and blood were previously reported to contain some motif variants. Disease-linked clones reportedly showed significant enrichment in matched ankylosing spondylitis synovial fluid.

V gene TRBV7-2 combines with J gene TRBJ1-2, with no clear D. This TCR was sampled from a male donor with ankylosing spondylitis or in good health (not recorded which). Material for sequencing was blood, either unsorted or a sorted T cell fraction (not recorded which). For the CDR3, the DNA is TGTGCCAGCAGCTTGCGGTCTAACTATGGCTACACCTTC. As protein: CASSLRSNYGYTF.